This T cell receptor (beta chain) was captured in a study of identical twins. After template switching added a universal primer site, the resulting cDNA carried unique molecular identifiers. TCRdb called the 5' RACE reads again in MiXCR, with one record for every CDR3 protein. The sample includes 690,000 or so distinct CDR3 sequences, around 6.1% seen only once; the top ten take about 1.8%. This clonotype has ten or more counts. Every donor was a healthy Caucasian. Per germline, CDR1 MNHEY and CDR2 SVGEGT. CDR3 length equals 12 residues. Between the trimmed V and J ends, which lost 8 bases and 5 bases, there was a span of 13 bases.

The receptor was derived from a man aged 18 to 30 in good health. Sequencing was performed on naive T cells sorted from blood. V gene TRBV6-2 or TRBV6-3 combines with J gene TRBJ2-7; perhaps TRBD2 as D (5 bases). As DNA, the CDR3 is TGTGCCAGCGCACGGGATCGCGACGAGCAGTACTTC. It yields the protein CASARDRDEQYF.